One and the same sample provided the 11 T cell receptor beta chains below, sequenced in a study of CD8 T cells in Susac syndrome. With random hexamers, 0.5 to 1 ug RNA was reverse transcribed. TCRdb analysed the immunoSEQ multiplex PCR reads with MiXCR anew, one entry per CDR3 protein. The repertoire holds roughly 400,000 distinct CDR3 sequences, 85% seen once, with approximately 0.12% in the top ten. Material for sequencing was CD8+ T cells from PBMCs. The receptors stem from a human donor with multiple sclerosis.

V usage is TRBV27 and J usage is TRBJ1-2; possibly TRBD1 for D (5 bases). The germline V gene has CDR1 MNHEY and CDR2 SMNVEV (reference sequence). The CDR3 is made up of 14 amino acids. V lost 3 bases and J 0 bases, leaving 8 bases between the germline ends. The CDR3 protein is CASSLGTPNYGYTF. The CDR3 nucleotides read TGTGCCAGCAGTTTGGGGACTCCTAACTATGGCTACACCTTC.

CDR3 sequence: CASSVGQGSEAFF. The CDR3 coding sequence is TGTGCCAGCAGCGTAGGGCAGGGATCTGAAGCTTTCTTT. The rearrangement uses TRBV9 and TRBJ1-1, with D maybe TRBD1 (5 bases). The CDR3 runs to 13 residues. Looked up from germline, CDR1 is SGDLS and CDR2 is YYNGEE. Between the trimmed V and J ends, which lost 0 bases and 6 bases, there was a span of 9 bases. Looking up the rest from reference TRBV9 and TRBJ1-1 gives the full variable domain: DSGVTQTPKHLITATGQRVTLRCSPRSGDLSVYWYQQSLDQGLQFLIQYYNGEERAKGNILERFSAQQFPDLHSELNLSSLELGDSALYFCASSVGQGSEAFFGQGTRLTVV.

This chain connects TRBV19 to TRBJ1-4; maybe TRBD1 (5 bases). Trimming pared 9 bases from V and 0 bases from J, leaving 17 bases between. The CDR3 sequence is 16 residues long. CDR1 is LNHDA, CDR2 SQIVND, per germline (reference sequence). The CDR3 loop reads CASGGGDAATNEKLFF. CDR3 in DNA: TGTGCCAGCGGTGGGGGGGACGCCGCAACTAATGAAAAACTGTTTTTT.

The gene calls are TRBV5-1 and TRBJ2-7; D tentatively reads TRBD1 or TRBD2 (5 bases each). This CDR3 contains 14 residues. Germline-derived CDR1 and CDR2 are SGHRS and YFSETQ. V dropped 0 bases and J dropped 5 bases, with 12 bases sitting between them. The CDR3 DNA reads as TGCGCCAGCAGCTTGGTTCGGCAGGGAGACGAGCAGTACTTC. Its translation: CASSLVRQGDEQYF.

This chain joins TRBV4-1 and TRBJ1-2, with TRBD1 as a possible D gene (6 bases). Trimming cost V 0 bases and J 3 bases, with 11 bases left between them. Germline CDR1 MGHRA, CDR2 YSYEKL. The CDR3 totals 15 residues. CDR3 loop: CASSQEPGADYGYTF. CDR3 bases: TGCGCCAGCAGCCAAGAACCGGGGGCGGACTATGGCTACACCTTC.

J is TRBJ1-1 and V is TRBV25-1; D ambiguous. This CDR3 spans 12 amino acids. V was cut by 3 bases and J by 7 bases, with 9 bases left in between. In germline, CDR1 is MGHDK, CDR2 SYGVNS. CDR3 amino acids: CASSDPAGEAFF. CDR3 coding DNA: TGTGCCAGCAGTGACCCTGCGGGTGAAGCTTTCTTT.

This chain joins TRBV5-1 and TRBJ1-1; no clear D. The V end was cut by 6 bases, the J end by 0 bases, with 12 bases between. From germline, CDR1 is SGHRS and CDR2 YFSETQ. The CDR3 runs to 14 residues. CDR3 loop: CASTIAGMNTEAFF. In DNA, the CDR3 is TGCGCCAGCACTATTGCGGGTATGAACACTGAAGCTTTCTTT.

The chain has TRBV7-6 and TRBJ1-4; the D gene is possibly TRBD1 (5 bases). Germline lookup yields CDR1 SGHVS and CDR2 FNYEAQ. The germline V and J ends were trimmed by 5 bases and 14 bases, with 33 bases remaining between them. The CDR3 contains 18 residues. The CDR3 here is CASSPTSPRVDFEDRLFF. The CDR3, as DNA: TGTGCCAGCAGCCCGACGTCGCCCAGGGTTGACTTTGAAGATAGGCTGTTTTTT.

V is TRBV6-5 and J is TRBJ2-7, with TRBD1 as a possible D gene (5 bases). From germline, CDR1 is MNHEY and CDR2 SVGAGI. The CDR3 covers 13 residues. The V gene lost 6 bases and the J gene lost 4 bases, with 13 bases spanning the gap. CDR3 bases: TGTGCCAGCAGGGAATCCACAGGATACGAGCAGTACTTC. Translating it yields CASRESTGYEQYF.

V gene TRBV5-4 combines with J gene TRBJ2-4; 15 bases are a match to TRBD2. Germline loops: CDR1 SGHNT, CDR2 YYREEE (reference sequence). This CDR3 has 16 amino acids. V was pared by 3 bases and J by 7 bases, with 5 bases of the junction left unmatched. CDR3 sequence (DNA): TGTGCCAGCAGCTCGGGACTAGCGGGGGGAGAGAACATTCAGTACTTC. Translated, it gives CASSSGLAGGENIQYF.

The rearrangement links TRBV4-1 to TRBJ2-1, with D uncertain. The CDR3 contains 15 residues. The V and J ends lost 1 base and 5 bases respectively, with 12 bases between them. CDR1 is MGHRA and CDR2 is YSYEKL in the germline V gene. The CDR3 sequence: CASSQGAVSHNEQFF. CDR3 DNA sequence: TGCGCCAGCAGCCAAGGGGCGGTCAGCCACAATGAGCAGTTCTTC.